This T cell receptor (beta chain) was sequenced for a study of T-cell memory formation after mild COVID-19. Study-level background: Largely, the TCR clusters proved donor specific.

The CDR3 is 15 residues long. Trimming took off 6 bases at V and 1 base at J, with 16 bases between the two ends. CDR1 is LGHNA, CDR2 YNFKEQ, per germline. Study results and caveats: Second-wave clones with a day 37 peak had unconfirmed SARS-CoV-2 specificity. Researchers report contracting CD4+ clones mostly in CM and EM, with CD8+ clones in EMRA. Some SARS-CoV-2-responding clones were already detected in memory before infection.

Each CDR3 protein is one row after TCRdb ran MiXCR on the 5' RACE reads. The sample has about 180,000 distinct CDR3 sequences; approximately 17% are singletons. Comment on this clonotype: Its antigen is unidentified.

The genes are TRBV4-2 and TRBJ2-7; D may match TRBD1 or TRBD2 (5 bases each). Sequencing was carried out using PBMCs or a T cell subset sorted from them (not recorded which). The sequence derives from a man aged 18-30 years who had mild COVID-19 (a few samples of this study predate the infection). Cell type and time point are not known. The CDR3 here is CASRWETVASYEQYF. CDR3 bases: TGTGCCAGCAGGTGGGAGACAGTGGCTTCCTACGAGCAGTACTTC.